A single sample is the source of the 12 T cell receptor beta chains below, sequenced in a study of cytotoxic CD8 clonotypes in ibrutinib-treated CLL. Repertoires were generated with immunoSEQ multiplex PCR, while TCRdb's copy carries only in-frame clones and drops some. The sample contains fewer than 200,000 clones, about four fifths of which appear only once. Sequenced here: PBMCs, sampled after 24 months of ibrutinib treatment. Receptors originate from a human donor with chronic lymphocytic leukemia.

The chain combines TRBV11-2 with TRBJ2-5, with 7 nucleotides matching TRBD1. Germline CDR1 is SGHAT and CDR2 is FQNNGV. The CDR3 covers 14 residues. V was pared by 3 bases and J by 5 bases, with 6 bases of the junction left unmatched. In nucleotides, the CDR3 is TGTGCCAGCAGCTTGTACAGGGGTGCGGAGACCCAGTACTTC. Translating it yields CASSLYRGAETQYF.

The CDR3 region is CASSHTDSSTYEQYF. CDR3 sequence (DNA): TGCGCCAGCAGCCACACAGACTCCTCCACCTACGAGCAGTACTTC. The chain uses TRBV4-1 and TRBJ2-7; D ambiguous. Trimming pared 3 bases from V and 2 bases from J, leaving 14 bases between. The CDR3 sequence is 15 residues long. The germline V gene encodes CDR1 MGHRA and CDR2 YSYEKL.

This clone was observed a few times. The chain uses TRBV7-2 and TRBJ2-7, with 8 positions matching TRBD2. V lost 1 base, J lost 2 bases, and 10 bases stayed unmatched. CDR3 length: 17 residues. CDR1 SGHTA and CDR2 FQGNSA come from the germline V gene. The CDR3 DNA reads TGTGCCAGCAGCTTAGATCGTAGCGGGACCACTACCTACGAGCAGTACTTC. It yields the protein CASSLDRSGTTTYEQYF.

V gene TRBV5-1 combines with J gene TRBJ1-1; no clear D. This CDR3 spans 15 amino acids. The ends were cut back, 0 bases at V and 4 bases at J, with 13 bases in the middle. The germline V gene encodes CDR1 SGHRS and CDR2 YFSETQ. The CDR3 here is CASSLDAGSGTEAFF. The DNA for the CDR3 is TGCGCCAGCAGCTTGGATGCGGGGAGCGGCACTGAAGCTTTCTTT.

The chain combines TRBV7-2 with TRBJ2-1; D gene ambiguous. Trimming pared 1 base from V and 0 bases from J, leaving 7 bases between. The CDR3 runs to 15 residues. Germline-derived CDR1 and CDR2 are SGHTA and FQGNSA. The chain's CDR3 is CASSLVKSSYNEQFF. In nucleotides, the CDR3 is TGTGCCAGCAGCTTAGTAAAGAGCTCCTACAATGAGCAGTTCTTC.

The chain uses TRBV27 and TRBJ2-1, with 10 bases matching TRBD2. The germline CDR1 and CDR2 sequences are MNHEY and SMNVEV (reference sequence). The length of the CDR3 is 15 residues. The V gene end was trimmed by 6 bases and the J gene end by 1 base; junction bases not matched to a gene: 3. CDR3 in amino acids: CASRQAGGSYNEQFF. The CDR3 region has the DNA TGTGCCAGCAGACAAGCGGGGGGGTCCTACAATGAGCAGTTCTTC.

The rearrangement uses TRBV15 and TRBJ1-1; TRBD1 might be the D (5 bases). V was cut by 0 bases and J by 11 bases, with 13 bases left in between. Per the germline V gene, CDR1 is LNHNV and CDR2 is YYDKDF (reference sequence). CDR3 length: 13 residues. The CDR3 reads CATSRDFGTEAFF. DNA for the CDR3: TGTGCCACCAGCAGAGATTTTGGGACGGAGGCTTTCTTT.

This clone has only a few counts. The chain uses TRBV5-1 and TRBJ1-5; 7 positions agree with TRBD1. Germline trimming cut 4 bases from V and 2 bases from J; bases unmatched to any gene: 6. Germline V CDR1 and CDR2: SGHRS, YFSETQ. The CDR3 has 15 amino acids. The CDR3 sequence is CASSRDSQGNQPQHF. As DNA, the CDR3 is TGCGCCAGCAGCAGGGACAGCCAGGGCAATCAGCCCCAGCATTTT.

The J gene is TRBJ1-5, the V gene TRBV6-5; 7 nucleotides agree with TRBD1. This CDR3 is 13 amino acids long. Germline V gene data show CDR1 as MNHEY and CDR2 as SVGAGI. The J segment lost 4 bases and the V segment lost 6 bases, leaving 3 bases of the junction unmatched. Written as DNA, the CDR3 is TGTGCCAGCAGACGGGACAGTAATCAGCCCCAGCATTTT. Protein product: CASRRDSNQPQHF.

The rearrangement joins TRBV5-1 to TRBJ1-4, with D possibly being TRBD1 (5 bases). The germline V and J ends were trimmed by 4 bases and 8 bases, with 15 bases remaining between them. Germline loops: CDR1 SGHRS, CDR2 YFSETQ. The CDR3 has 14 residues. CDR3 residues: CASSQLPGHEKLFF. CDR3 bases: TGCGCCAGCAGCCAACTGCCAGGGCACGAAAAACTGTTTTTT.

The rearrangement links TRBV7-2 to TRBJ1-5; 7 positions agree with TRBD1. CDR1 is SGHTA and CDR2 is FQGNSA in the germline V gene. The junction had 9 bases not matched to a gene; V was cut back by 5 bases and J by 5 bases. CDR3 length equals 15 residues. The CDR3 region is CASSPRTGFDQPQHF. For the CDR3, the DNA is TGTGCCAGCAGCCCGCGGACAGGTTTTGATCAGCCCCAGCATTTT.

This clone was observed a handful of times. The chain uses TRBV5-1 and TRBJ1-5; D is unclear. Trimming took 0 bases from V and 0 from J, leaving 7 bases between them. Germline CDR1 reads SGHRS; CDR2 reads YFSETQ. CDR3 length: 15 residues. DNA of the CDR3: TGCGCCAGCAGCTTGGCCGGCGATAGCAATCAGCCCCAGCATTTT. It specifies CASSLAGDSNQPQHF.